These 19 T cell receptor beta chains were all obtained from the same sample, sequenced in a study of blood T cells in healthy people across ages. Together with a sample-barcoded 5' primer, a J-beta primer mix was included in a second PCR lasting about 7 to 12 cycles. TCRdb fed the 5' RACE reads into MiXCR, producing one record per CDR3 protein. The data show fewer than 650,000 distinct CDR3 sequences, with around a quarter seen just once and approximately 3.3% held by the top ten. This sample was also put to use in a study of T cells of mothers and their children.

Source material: blood. These receptor sequences come from a boy under 10 years old in good health.

This clonotype was observed a few times. The chain has TRBV6-6 and TRBJ2-5, with 11 bases matching TRBD1. CDR1 is MNHNY, CDR2 SVGAGI, per germline (reference sequence). J lost 5 bases, V lost 8 bases, and 10 bases had no gene match. This CDR3 contains 15 residues. The CDR3 region is CASGIGQGASETQYF. CDR3 nucleotide sequence: TGTGCCAGCGGGATAGGACAGGGGGCATCCGAGACCCAGTACTTC.

This clonotype was seen more than once but under ten times. The genes are TRBV20-1 and TRBJ2-7, with D tentatively TRBD1 or TRBD2 (7 bases each). Germline assignment: CDR1 DFQATT and CDR2 SNEGSKA (reference sequence). The V and J ends lost 6 bases and 2 bases respectively, with 23 bases between them. The CDR3 is 16 amino acids. Here the CDR3 reads CSAPSEGEGAPYEQYF. CDR3 bases: TGCAGTGCCCCCTCGGAGGGGGAGGGGGCCCCCTACGAGCAGTACTTC.

V usage is TRBV12-3 or TRBV12-4 and J usage is TRBJ2-3; 7 positions agree with TRBD2. The CDR3 covers 15 residues. V shed 5 bases, J shed 4 bases, and the junction held 9 bases outside the gene matches. CDR3 sequence: CASSKLATGADTQYF. CDR3 nucleotide sequence: TGTGCCAGCAGTAAACTAGCGACCGGGGCAGATACGCAGTATTTT.

About this clonotype itself: This likely comes from a read error, as the CDR3 has no conserved phenylalanine or tryptophan at its end. The chain couples TRBV27 to TRBJ2-7; maybe TRBD1 (5 bases). The CDR3 consists of 13 residues. Germline lookup yields CDR1 MNHEY and CDR2 SMNVEV (reference sequence). Trimming removed 6 bases from V and 4 bases from J, with 13 bases in between. The chain's CDR3 is CASRDIESYEQYS. For the CDR3, the DNA is TGTGCCAGCAGGGACATAGAGTCTTACGAGCAGTACTCC.

As regards this clonotype: A much larger clone sits a single nucleotide away, making a read error possible. The rearrangement joins TRBV5-1 to TRBJ2-3; no clear D gene. Germline V gene lookup returns CDR1 SGHRS and CDR2 YFSETQ. This CDR3 region has 12 residues. The V and J ends lost 4 bases and 4 bases respectively, with 7 bases between them. CDR3 in amino acids: CASSHGADTQYF. Here the CDR3 DNA reads TGCGCCAGCAGCCATGGGGCAGATACGCAGTATTTT.

The chain couples TRBV10-3 to TRBJ2-1; the match to TRBD2 covers 15 bases. In germline, CDR1 is ENHRY, CDR2 SYGVKD. The CDR3 length is 17 residues. V lost 3 bases to trimming and J lost 8 bases; unmatched junction nucleotides: 8. The CDR3 DNA reads as TGTGCCATCAGTGATTCGGGACTAGCGGGAGGATCCCATGAGCAGTTCTTC. Translation gives CAISDSGLAGGSHEQFF.

The J gene is TRBJ2-2, the V gene TRBV5-1; D is uncertain. Trimming cost V 5 bases and J 7 bases, with 12 bases left between them. Germline assignment: CDR1 SGHRS and CDR2 YFSETQ. This CDR3 contains 13 residues. The CDR3 spells CASSYQGDGELFF. CDR3 bases: TGCGCCAGCAGTTATCAAGGTGACGGGGAGCTGTTTTTT.

A remark on this clonotype: One end of the junction fails to match germline, which may point to a read error. The chain links TRBV29-1 to TRBJ1-2; no firm D call. The CDR3 extends over 12 amino acids. Per germline, CDR1 SQVTM and CDR2 ANQGSEA. This CDR3 reads CSVEDGQADRAF. CDR3 bases: TGCAGCGTTGAAGATGGGCAGGCGGATCGGGCCTTC.

The rearrangement joins TRBV12-3 or TRBV12-4 to TRBJ1-1, with D possibly being TRBD1 (5 bases). The ends were cut back, 3 bases at V and 4 bases at J, with 12 bases in the middle. CDR3 length: 14 residues. CDR3 in amino acids: CASSFLREATEAFF. CDR3 coding DNA: TGTGCCAGCAGTTTCCTCAGGGAGGCCACTGAAGCTTTCTTT.

The sample holds a few counts of this clonotype. The gene calls are TRBV12-3 or TRBV12-4 and TRBJ1-5; unclear D gene. The CDR3 consists of 14 residues. V lost 7 bases and J 4 bases, leaving 14 bases between the germline ends. The CDR3 spells CASTERTLNQPQHF. CDR3 nucleotide sequence: TGTGCCAGCACCGAGAGGACCCTGAATCAGCCCCAGCATTTT.

The CDR3 here is CSASTGGLLTYEQYF. Here the CDR3 DNA reads TGCAGTGCTAGCACGGGGGGGCTTCTCACCTACGAGCAGTACTTC. V gene TRBV20-1 combines with J gene TRBJ2-7, with TRBD2 matching 8 bases. The CDR3 runs 15 residues. CDR1 DFQATT and CDR2 SNEGSKA come from the germline V gene (reference sequence). With 3 bases clipped from V and 2 bases from J, the junction kept 9 bases outside the gene matches.

The V call is TRBV6-1, the J call TRBJ1-4; D is possibly TRBD1 (6 bases). Germline V gene sequence: CDR1 MNHNS, CDR2 SASEGT. This CDR3 region has 18 residues. V was clipped by 2 bases and J by 3 bases, with 19 bases between them. Here the CDR3 reads CASSEFIRRTEANEKLFF. CDR3 bases: TGTGCCAGCAGTGAATTCATTAGACGGACAGAGGCTAATGAAAAACTGTTTTTT.

On this clonotype: One end of the junction is discordant with germline, which a read error may explain. The chain combines TRBV20-1 with TRBJ2-1; TRBD2 aligns across 9 bases. The CDR3 consists of 15 residues. Germline V gene lookup returns CDR1 DFQATT and CDR2 SNEGSKA (reference sequence). The CDR3 nucleotides read TGCCGTGCTGAGAAAACCGGGACTAGCCTCAATGAGCAGTTCTTC. Translation gives CRAEKTGTSLNEQFF.

J is TRBJ2-5 and V is TRBV7-9, with a possible D match to TRBD1 (5 bases). The J call may not be correct, given that the DNA end is closer to TRBJ2-7. CDR1 SEHNR and CDR2 FQNEAQ come from the germline V gene (reference sequence). The CDR3 is 15 residues long. The CDR3 DNA sequence: TGTGCCACCCTTAGGGGCAGGGAATACTCCTACGAGCAGTACTTC. It codes for CATLRGREYSYEQYF.

This chain links TRBV7-3 with TRBJ2-2, with a tentative D call TRBD1 (5 bases). The germline gives CDR1 SGHTA, CDR2 FQGTGA. Between the trimmed V and J ends, which lost 6 bases and 7 bases, there was a span of 21 bases. This CDR3 spans 16 amino acids. The CDR3 here is CASRESPGFSGGELFF. The DNA of the CDR3 is TGTGCCAGCAGGGAAAGCCCAGGGTTCAGTGGCGGGGAGCTGTTTTTT. The full variable domain, rest sourced from reference TRBV7-3 and TRBJ2-2, is GAGVSQTPSNKVTEKGKYVELRCDPISGHTALYWYRQSLGQGPEFLIYFQGTGAADDSGLPNDRFFAVRPEGSVSTLKIQRTERGDSAVYLCASRESPGFSGGELFFGEGSRLTVL.

The chain combines TRBV4-3 with TRBJ2-5; D gene unclear. The last part of the DNA fits TRBJ2-1 better; the J call may be wrong. Germline CDR1 LGHNA, CDR2 YSLEER. The CDR3 consists of 16 residues. The chain's CDR3 is CASSPEENKPYNEQFF. CDR3 bases: TGCGCCAGCAGCCCTGAAGAGAACAAACCCTACAATGAGCAGTTCTTC.

The CDR3 nucleotides are TGTGCCAGCAGCTTGGGGCGGGTGAAGACCCAGTACTTC. Translating it yields CASSLGRVKTQYF. The V gene is TRBV7-6, the J gene TRBJ2-5; TRBD1 or TRBD2 may be the D gene (5 bases each). V was clipped by 3 bases and J by 6 bases, with 11 bases between them. The CDR3 sequence is 13 residues long. The germline V gene has CDR1 SGHVS and CDR2 FNYEAQ.

The chain carries TRBV7-2 and TRBJ2-1, with 8 nucleotides matching TRBD2. Germline V CDR1 and CDR2: SGHTA, FQGNSA. The CDR3 consists of 19 residues. V dropped 2 bases and J dropped 0; count of bases not matched to a gene: 12. CDR3 nucleotides: TGTGCCAGCAGCTTAATACTAGCGGTAAAACCGAGCTCCTACAATGAGCAGTTCTTC. Protein: CASSLILAVKPSSYNEQFF.

This clonotype was observed a few times. J is TRBJ2-7 and V is TRBV9, with a tentative D call TRBD1 (6 bases). In germline, CDR1 is SGDLS, CDR2 YYNGEE. This CDR3 is 15 amino acids long. V lost 0 bases and J 4 bases, leaving 14 bases between the germline ends. This CDR3 reads CASSVGWAGEYEQYF. CDR3 DNA sequence: TGTGCCAGCAGCGTAGGATGGGCAGGGGAGTACGAGCAGTACTTC. Looking up the rest from reference TRBV9 and TRBJ2-7 gives the full variable domain: DSGVTQTPKHLITATGQRVTLRCSPRSGDLSVYWYQQSLDQGLQFLIQYYNGEERAKGNILERFSAQQFPDLHSELNLSSLELGDSALYFCASSVGWAGEYEQYFGPGTRLTVT.